This T cell receptor (beta chain) emerged from a study of CXCR3-negative and CXCR3-positive naive CD8 T cells. By phenotype, naive CD8+ T cells were CD45RO-CCR7+CD27+CD95-. With regard to this clonotype: No antigen is known for it.

Regarding the study as a whole: TRB CDR3 properties were used to infer TCR strength, and surface CD5 was comparable between naive subsets. CXCR3-positive naive cells had TRB CDR3s that were more hydrophobic than CXCR3-negative naive cells had.

In preparing the TRB cDNA libraries, 5' RACE with UMI labels was used. Reanalyzing the 5' RACE reads, TCRdb keeps one entry per CDR3 protein, without DNA. The sample table sets out 130,000 to 150,000 distinct CDR3 sequences. The CDR3 runs to 14 residues. Germline CDR1 and CDR2: DFQATT and SNEGSKA (reference sequence). Material for sequencing was naive CXCR3+ CD8+ T cells from blood. Subset defined: CD45RO-CCR7+CD27+CD95- naive CD8+ T cells expressing CXCR3 (TNR3+). This clonotype was sampled from a human donor in good health. Some clones in this sample may be carry-over from other donors' samples. The J gene is TRBJ2-1, the V gene TRBV20-1; with no DNA, the TCRdb D assignment of TRBD2 cannot be verified. CDR3 region: CSAPLAGVYNEQFF.